This T cell receptor (beta chain) was sequenced during a study of T cell responses to AZD1222 COVID-19 vaccine. Study-wide results and caveats: The span of vaccine-associated CD4 TCRs extended across spike, with dominance at 160-218 and 743-854. Most donors were white British and more were female, and clonal diversity was possibly underestimated.

The table came from immunoSEQ multiplex PCR; TCRdb's copy has only in-frame clones and leaves some out. Of fewer than 200,000 clones listed, around nine tenths are singletons. With 4 bases clipped from V and 7 bases from J, the junction kept 9 bases outside the gene matches. CDR1 is SGDLS, CDR2 YYNGEE, per germline. The CDR3 loop spans 15 amino acids. On this clone itself: As yet, its antigen is unknown.

The chain has TRBV9 and TRBJ2-1; TRBD2 agrees at 9 bases. The source material was peripheral blood, sampled on day 0 of AZD1222 vaccination. This TCR came from an adult in good health. The CDR3 DNA is TGTGCCAGCAGCCCCGGAGTAGCGGGGGAGAATGAGCAGTTCTTC. This translates into CASSPGVAGENEQFF.